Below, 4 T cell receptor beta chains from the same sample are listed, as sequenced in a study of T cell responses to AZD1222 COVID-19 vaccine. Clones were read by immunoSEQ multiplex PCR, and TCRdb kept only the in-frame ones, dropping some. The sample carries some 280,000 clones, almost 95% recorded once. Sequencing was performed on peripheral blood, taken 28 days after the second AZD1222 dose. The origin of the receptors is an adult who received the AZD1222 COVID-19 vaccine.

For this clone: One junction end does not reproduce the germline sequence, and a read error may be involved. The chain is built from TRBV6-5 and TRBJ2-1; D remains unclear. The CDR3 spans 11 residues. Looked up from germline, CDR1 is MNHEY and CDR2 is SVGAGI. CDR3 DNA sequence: TGTGCCAGCAGTTTTCGAGGATCCTTGGTCTTC. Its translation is CASSFRGSLVF.

CDR3 in amino acids: CASSWDLGTEAFF. CDR3 DNA sequence: TGTGCCAGCAGCTGGGACCTGGGCACTGAAGCTTTCTTT. This rearrangement joins TRBV11-1 to TRBJ1-1, with a tentative D call TRBD1 (5 bases). CDR1 SGHAT and CDR2 FQDESV come from the germline V gene (reference sequence). V was trimmed by 4 bases and J by 4 bases, leaving 10 bases between them. CDR3 size: 13 residues. The variable domain in full, completed from reference TRBV11-1 and TRBJ1-1, reads EAEVAQSPRYKITEKSQAVAFWCDPISGHATLYWYRQILGQGPELLVQFQDESVVDDSQLPKDRFSAERLKGVDSTLKIQPAELGDSAMYLCASSWDLGTEAFFGQGTRLTVV.

CDR3 protein: CASSLDGRETQYF. In DNA, the CDR3 is TGTGCCAGCAGCTTAGACGGGAGGGAGACCCAGTACTTC. The chain uses TRBV7-9 and TRBJ2-5, with TRBD2 matching over 7 bases. Germline values: CDR1 SEHNR, CDR2 FQNEAQ (reference sequence). V shed 1 base and J 5 bases; nucleotides not matched to a gene: 1. The CDR3 extends over 13 amino acids.

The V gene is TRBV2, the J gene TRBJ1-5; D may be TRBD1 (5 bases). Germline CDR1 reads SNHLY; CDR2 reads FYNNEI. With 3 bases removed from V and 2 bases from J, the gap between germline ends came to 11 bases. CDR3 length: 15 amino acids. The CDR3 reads CASSEGGIRNQPQHF. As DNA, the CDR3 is TGTGCCAGCAGTGAGGGGGGTATTCGCAATCAGCCCCAGCATTTT. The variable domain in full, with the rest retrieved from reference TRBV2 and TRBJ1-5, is EPEVTQTPSHQVTQMGQEVILRCVPISNHLYFYWYRQILGQKVEFLVSFYNNEISEKSEIFDDQFSVERPDGSNFTLKIRSTKLEDSAMYFCASSEGGIRNQPQHFGDGTRLSIL.